This T cell receptor (beta chain) was found in a study of cytotoxic CD8 clonotypes in ibrutinib-treated CLL. Study conclusions and caveats: In comparison with age-matched healthy donors, baseline clonality was higher and tracked circulating CD8+ T-cell counts. Clonotypes that were public were uncommon, and they contracted or stayed stable on treatment.

This clone was detected many times. Its target is unknown. Trimming removed 6 bases at V and 5 bases at J, with 23 bases between. Germline values: CDR1 KGHSH, CDR2 LQKENI. CDR3 length: 17 residues. Genomic DNA for TCR beta libraries, approximately 2 micrograms, came from cryopreserved PBMCs. Some clones are missing from TCRdb's copy, which holds only in-frame ones; the method was immunoSEQ multiplex PCR. The sample includes over 75,000 clones, about 78% of them seen just once. This chain joins TRBV18 and TRBJ2-1; tentatively, D is TRBD1 or TRBD2 (5 bases each). The clonotype was recovered from a human donor with chronic lymphocytic leukemia. Sequenced here: PBMCs, sampled after 12 months of ibrutinib treatment. CDR3 protein: CASSPKLPGTGNNEQFF. The CDR3 DNA sequence: TGTGCCAGCTCCCCGAAATTACCCGGGACGGGGAACAATGAGCAGTTCTTC.